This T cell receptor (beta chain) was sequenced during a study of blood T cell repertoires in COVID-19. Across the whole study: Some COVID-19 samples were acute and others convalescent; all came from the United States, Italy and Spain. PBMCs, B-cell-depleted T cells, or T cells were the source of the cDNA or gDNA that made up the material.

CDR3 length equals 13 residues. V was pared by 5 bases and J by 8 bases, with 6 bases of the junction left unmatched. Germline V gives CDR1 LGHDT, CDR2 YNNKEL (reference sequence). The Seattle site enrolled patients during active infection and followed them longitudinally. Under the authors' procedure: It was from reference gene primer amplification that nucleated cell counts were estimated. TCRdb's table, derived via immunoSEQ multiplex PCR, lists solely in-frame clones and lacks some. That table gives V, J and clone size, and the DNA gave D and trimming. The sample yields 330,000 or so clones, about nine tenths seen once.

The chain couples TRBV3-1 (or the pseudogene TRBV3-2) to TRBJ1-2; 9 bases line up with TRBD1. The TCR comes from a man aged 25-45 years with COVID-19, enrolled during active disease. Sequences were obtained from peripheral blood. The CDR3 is CASSAQGARGYTF. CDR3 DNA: TGTGCCAGCAGCGCACAGGGGGCACGAGGCTACACCTTC.